The T cell receptor (beta chain) under discussion was sequenced for a study of blood T cell repertoires in COVID-19. Overall study: PBMCs, B-cell-depleted T cells, or T cells were the source of the cDNA or gDNA that made up the material.

Sequenced by immunoSEQ multiplex PCR; TCRdb stores in-frame clones only, minus some. This sample carries just over 75,000 clones, roughly 84% of them seen once, and the ten largest clones take around 3.4%. CDR3 length: 14 amino acids. With V trimmed by 3 bases and J by 3 bases, 1 base remained unmatched. The germline V gene encodes CDR1 SGHAT and CDR2 FQNNGV. J is TRBJ2-3 and V is TRBV11-2, with TRBD2 identical over 9 bases. This sequence was found in a middle-aged man with acute or convalescent COVID-19. Specimen: peripheral blood. CDR3 in amino acids: CASSFLAGTDTQYF. CDR3 DNA: TGTGCCAGCAGCTTCCTAGCGGGAACAGATACGCAGTATTTT.